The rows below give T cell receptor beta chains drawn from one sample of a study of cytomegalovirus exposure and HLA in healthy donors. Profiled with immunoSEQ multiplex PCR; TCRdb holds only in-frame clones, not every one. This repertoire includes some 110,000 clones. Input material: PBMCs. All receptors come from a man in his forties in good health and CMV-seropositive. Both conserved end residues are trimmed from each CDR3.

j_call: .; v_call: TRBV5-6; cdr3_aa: ASSLISGPREQY
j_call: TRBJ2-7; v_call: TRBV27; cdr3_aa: ASRGQDNSYEQY
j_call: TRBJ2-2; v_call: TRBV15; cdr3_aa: ATSARAANTGELF
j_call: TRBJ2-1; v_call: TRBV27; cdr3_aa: ASSLFGGGVAYNEQF
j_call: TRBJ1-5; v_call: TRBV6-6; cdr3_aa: ASSQGNQPQH
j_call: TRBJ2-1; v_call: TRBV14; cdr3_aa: ASSHPGQGARDEQF
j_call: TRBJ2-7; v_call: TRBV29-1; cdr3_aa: SVRDGRSYEQY
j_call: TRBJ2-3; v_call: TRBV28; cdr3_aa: ASSLVAGLLGTQY
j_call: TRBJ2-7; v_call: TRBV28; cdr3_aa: ASSLWRGTNEQY
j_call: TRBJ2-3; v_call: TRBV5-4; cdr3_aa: ASSSMDRGRTDTQY
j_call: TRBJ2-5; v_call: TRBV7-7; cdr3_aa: ASSFRTGVWETQY
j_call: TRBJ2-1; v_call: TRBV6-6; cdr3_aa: ASSTRGTPSYNEQF
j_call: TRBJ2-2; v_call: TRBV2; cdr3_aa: ASKGQGGTGELF
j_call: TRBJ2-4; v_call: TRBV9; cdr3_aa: ASSVALAGEKNIQY
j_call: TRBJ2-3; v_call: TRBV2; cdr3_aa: ASSSQPPMDTQY
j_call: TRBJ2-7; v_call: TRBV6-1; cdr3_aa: ASSESSGSYEQY
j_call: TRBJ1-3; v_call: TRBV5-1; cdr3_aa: ASSGGVPSGNTIY
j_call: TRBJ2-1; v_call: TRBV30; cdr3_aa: AWKGSSYNEQF
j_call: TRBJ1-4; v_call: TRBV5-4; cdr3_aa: ASSLYGTNEKLF
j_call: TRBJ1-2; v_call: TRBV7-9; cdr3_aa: ASSLGVGPSYGYT
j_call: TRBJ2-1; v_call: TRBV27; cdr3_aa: ASSPGLAGVNEQF
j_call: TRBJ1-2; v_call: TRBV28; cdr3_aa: ASSPRPEYGYT
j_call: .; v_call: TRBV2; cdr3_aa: ASSIISGTAFEQY
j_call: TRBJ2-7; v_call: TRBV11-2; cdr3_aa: ASSSSGGTGGDEQY
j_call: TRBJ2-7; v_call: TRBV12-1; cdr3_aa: ASSPGGLATTYEQY
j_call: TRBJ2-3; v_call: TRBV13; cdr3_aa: ASSQAGDGTDTQY
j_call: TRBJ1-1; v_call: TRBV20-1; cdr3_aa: SARTGVAAF
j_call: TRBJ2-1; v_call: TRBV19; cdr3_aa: ASSIMASGRGYNEQF
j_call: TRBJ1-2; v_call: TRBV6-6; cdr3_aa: ASITEFNYGYT
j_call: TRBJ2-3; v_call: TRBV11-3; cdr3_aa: ASSPSGGRSDTQY
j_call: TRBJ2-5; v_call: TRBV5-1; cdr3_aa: ASSLGQGLETQY
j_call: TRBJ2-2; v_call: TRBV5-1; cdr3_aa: ASRLRTGHLNTGELF
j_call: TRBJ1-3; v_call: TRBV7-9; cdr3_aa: ASSSGQVGNTIY
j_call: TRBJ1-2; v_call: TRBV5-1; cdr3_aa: ASSLVEGPANYGYT
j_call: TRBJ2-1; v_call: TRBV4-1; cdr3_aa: ASSRSPANNEQF
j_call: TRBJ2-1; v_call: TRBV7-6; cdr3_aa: ASSLVGGNYNEQF
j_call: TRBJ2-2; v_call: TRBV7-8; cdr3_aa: ANRPMGGVRGGELF
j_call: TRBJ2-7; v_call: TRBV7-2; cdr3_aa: ASSLRNSYEQY
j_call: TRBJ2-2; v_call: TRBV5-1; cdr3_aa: ASSFGANTGELF
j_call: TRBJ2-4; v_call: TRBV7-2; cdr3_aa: ASSRPDRLKNIQY
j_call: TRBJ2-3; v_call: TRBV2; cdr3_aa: ASNGLAGTDTQY